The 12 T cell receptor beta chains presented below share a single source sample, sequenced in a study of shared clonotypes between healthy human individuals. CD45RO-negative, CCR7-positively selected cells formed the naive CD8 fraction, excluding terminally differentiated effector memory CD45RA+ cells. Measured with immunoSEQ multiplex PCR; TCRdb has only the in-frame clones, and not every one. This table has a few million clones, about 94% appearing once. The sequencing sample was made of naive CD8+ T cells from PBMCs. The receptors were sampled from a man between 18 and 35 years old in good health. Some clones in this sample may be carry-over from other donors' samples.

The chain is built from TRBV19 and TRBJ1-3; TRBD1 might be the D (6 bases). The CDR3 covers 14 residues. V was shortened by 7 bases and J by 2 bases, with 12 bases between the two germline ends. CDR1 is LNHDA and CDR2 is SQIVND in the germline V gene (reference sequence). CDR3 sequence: CASTIRGPGNTIYF. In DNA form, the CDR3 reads TGTGCCAGTACCATCCGGGGGCCTGGAAACACCATATATTTT.

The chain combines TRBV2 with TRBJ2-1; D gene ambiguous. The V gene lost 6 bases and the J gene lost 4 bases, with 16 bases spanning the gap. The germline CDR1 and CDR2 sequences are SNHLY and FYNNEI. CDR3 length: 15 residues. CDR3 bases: TGTGCCAGCAGGTACCGAGACAAGTTTTACAATGAGCAGTTCTTC. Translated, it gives CASRYRDKFYNEQFF.

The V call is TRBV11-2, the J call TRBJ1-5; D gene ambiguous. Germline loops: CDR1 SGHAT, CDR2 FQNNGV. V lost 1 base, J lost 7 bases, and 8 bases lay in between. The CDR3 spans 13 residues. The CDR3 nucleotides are TGTGCCAGCAGCTTAGGTCCAGTGCAGCCCCAGCATTTT. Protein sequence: CASSLGPVQPQHF. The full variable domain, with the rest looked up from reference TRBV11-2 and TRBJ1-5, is EAGVAQSPRYKIIEKRQSVAFWCNPISGHATLYWYQQILGQGPKLLIQFQNNGVVDDSQLPKDRFSAERLKGVDSTLKIQPAKLEDSAVYLCASSLGPVQPQHFGDGTRLSIL.

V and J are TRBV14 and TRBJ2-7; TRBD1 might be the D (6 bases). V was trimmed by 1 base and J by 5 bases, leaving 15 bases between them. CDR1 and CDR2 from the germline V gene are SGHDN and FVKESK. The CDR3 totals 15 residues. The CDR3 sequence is CASSQGTGSFHEQYF. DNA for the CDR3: TGTGCCAGCAGCCAAGGTACAGGGAGTTTCCACGAGCAGTACTTC.

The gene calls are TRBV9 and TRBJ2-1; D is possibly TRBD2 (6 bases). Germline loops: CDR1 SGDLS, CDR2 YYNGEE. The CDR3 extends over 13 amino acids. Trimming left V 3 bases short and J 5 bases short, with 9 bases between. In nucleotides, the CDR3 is TGTGCCAGCAGCGCCGGAGGGAACAATGAGCAGTTCTTC. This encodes CASSAGGNNEQFF.

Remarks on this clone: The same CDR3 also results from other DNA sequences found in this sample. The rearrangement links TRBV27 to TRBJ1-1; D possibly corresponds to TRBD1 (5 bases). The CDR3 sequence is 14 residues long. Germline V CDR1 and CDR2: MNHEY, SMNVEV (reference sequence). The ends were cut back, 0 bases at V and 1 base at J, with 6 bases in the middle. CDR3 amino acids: CASSLSGGNTEAFF. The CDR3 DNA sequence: TGTGCCAGCAGTTTATCGGGGGGGAACACTGAAGCTTTCTTT.

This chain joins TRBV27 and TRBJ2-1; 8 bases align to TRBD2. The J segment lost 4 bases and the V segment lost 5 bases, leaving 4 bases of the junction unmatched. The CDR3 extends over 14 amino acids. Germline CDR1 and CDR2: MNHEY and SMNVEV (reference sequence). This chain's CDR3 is CASSTSGGYNEQFF. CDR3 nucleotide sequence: TGTGCCAGCAGTACTAGCGGAGGATACAATGAGCAGTTCTTC.

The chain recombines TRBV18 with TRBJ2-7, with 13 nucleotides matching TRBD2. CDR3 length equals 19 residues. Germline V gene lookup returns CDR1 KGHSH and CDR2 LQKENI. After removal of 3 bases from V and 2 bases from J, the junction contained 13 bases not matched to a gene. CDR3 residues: CASSPTARALAGGTYEQYF. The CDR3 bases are TGTGCCAGCTCACCGACGGCAAGAGCACTAGCGGGAGGGACCTACGAGCAGTACTTC.

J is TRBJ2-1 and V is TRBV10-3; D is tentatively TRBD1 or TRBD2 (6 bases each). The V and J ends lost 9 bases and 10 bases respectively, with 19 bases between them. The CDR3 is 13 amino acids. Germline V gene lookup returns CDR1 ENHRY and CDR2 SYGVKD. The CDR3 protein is CAIGGGTLPEQFF. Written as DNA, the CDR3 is TGTGCCATTGGGGGCGGGACTCTCCCCGAGCAGTTCTTC.

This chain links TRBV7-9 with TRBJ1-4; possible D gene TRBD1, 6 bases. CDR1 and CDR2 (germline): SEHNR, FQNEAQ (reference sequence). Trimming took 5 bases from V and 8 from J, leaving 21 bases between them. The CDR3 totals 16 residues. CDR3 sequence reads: CASSPPGTLAWEKLFF. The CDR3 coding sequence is TGTGCCAGCAGCCCGCCCGGGACACTAGCTTGGGAAAAACTGTTTTTT. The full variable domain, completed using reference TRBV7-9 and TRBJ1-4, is DTGVSQNPRHKITKRGQNVTFRCDPISEHNRLYWYRQTLGQGPEFLTYFQNEAQLEKSRLLSDRFSAERPKGSFSTLEIQRTEQGDSAMYLCASSPPGTLAWEKLFFGSGTQLSVL.

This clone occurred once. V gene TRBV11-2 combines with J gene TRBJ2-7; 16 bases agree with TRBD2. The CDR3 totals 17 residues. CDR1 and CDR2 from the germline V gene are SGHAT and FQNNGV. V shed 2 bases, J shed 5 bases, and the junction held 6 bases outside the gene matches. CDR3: CASSLTPGLAGGHEQYF. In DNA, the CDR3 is TGTGCCAGCAGCTTAACTCCGGGACTAGCGGGAGGGCACGAGCAGTACTTC.

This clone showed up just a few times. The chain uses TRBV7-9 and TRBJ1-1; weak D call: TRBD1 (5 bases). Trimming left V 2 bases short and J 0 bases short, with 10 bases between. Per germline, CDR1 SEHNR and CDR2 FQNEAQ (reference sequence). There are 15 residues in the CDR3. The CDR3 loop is CASSLPGRVNTEAFF. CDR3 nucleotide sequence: TGTGCCAGCAGCTTACCGGGCAGGGTGAACACTGAAGCTTTCTTT. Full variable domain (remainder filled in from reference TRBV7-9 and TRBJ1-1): DTGVSQNPRHKITKRGQNVTFRCDPISEHNRLYWYRQTLGQGPEFLTYFQNEAQLEKSRLLSDRFSAERPKGSFSTLEIQRTEQGDSAMYLCASSLPGRVNTEAFFGQGTRLTVV.